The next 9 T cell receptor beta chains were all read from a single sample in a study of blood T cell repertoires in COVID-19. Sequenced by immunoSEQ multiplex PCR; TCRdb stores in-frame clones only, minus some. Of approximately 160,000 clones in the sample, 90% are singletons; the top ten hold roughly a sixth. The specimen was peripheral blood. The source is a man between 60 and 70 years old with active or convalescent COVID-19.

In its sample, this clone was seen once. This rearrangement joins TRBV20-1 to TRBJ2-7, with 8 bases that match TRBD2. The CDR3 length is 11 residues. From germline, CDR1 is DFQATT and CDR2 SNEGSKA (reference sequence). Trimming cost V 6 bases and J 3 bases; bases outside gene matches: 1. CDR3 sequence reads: CSAGTSYEQYF. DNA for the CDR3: TGCAGTGCGGGGACTAGCTACGAGCAGTACTTC.

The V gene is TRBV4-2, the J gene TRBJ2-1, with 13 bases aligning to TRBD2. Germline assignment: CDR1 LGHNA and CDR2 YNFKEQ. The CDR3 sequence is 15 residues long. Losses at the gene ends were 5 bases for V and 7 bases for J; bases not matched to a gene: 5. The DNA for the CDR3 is TGTGCCAGCAGCATACTAGCGGGGGGGCGGAATGAGCAGTTCTTC. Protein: CASSILAGGRNEQFF.

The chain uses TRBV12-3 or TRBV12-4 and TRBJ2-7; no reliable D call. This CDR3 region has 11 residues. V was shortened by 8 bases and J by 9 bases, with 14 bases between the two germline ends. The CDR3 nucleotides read TGTGCCAGCGTTATTGGTATCGGGCAGTACTTC. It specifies CASVIGIGQYF.

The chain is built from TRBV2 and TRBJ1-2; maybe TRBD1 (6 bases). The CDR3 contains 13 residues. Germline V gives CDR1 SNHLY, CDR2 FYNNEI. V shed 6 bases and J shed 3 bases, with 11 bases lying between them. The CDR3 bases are TGTGCCAGCAGGCAGGGGACGGACTATGGCTACACCTTC. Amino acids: CASRQGTDYGYTF. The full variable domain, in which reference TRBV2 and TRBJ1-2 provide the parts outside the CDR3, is EPEVTQTPSHQVTQMGQEVILRCVPISNHLYFYWYRQILGQKVEFLVSFYNNEISEKSEIFDDQFSVERPDGSNFTLKIRSTKLEDSAMYFCASRQGTDYGYTFGSGTRLTVV.

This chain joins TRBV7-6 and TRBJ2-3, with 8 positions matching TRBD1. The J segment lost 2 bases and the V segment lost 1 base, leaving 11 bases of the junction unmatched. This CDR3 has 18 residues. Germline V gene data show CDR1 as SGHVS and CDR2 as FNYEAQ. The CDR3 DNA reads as TGTGCCAGCAGCTTAGTGGGGTCAGGGGGCCGACTCACAGATACGCAGTATTTT. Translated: CASSLVGSGGRLTDTQYF.

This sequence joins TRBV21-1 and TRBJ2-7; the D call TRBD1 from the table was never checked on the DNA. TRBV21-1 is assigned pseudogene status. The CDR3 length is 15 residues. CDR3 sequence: CASKKGRQGAYEQYF. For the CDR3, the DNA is TGTGCCAGCAAAAAGGGGAGACAGGGGGCTTACGAGCAGTACTTC.

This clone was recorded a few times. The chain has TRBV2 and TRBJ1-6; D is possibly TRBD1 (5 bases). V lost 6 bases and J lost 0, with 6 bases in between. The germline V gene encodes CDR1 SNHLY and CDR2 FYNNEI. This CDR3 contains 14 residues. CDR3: CASRGLSYNSPLHF. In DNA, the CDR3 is TGTGCCAGCAGGGGACTCTCCTATAATTCACCCCTCCACTTT.

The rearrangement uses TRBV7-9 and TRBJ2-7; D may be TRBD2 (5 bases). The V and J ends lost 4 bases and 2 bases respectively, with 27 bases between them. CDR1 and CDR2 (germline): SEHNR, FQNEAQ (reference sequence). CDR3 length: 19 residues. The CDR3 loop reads CASSSLRTSLLPNTYEQYF. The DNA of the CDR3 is TGTGCCAGCAGCTCCCTAAGGACTTCATTGCTACCTAACACCTACGAGCAGTACTTC.

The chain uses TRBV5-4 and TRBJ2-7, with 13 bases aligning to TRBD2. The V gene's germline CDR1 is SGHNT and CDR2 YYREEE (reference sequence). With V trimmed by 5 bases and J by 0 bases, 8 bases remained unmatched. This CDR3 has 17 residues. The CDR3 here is CASSRGLAGPSSYEQYF. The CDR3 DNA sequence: TGTGCCAGCAGTCGGGGACTAGCGGGACCCTCCTCCTACGAGCAGTACTTC.